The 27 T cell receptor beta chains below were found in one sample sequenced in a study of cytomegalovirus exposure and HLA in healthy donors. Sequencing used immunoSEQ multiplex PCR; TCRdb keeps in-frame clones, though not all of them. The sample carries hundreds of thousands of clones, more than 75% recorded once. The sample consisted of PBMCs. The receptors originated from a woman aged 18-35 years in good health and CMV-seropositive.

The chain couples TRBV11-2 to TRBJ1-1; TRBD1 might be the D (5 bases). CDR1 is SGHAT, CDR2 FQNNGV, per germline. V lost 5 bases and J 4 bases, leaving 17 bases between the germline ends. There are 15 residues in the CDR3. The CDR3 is CASSPRIPGGTEAFF. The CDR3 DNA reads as TGTGCCAGCAGCCCTCGGATCCCGGGGGGCACTGAAGCTTTCTTT. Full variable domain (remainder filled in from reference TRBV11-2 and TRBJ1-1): EAGVAQSPRYKIIEKRQSVAFWCNPISGHATLYWYQQILGQGPKLLIQFQNNGVVDDSQLPKDRFSAERLKGVDSTLKIQPAKLEDSAVYLCASSPRIPGGTEAFFGQGTRLTVV.

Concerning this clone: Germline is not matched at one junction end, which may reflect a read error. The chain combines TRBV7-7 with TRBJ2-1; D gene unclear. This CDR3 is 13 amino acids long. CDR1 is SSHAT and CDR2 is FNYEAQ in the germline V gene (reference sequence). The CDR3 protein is CASSFKTDNEQFF. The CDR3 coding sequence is TGTGCTAGCAGCTTTAAAACTGACAATGAGCAGTTCTTC.

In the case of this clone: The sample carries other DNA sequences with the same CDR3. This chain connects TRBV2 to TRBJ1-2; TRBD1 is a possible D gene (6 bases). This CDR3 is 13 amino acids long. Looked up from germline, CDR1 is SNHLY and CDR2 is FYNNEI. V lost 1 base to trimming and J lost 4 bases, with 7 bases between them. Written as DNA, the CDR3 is TGTGCCAGCAGTGAAGAAGGGGGCTATGGCTACACCTTC. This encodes CASSEEGGYGYTF.

The CDR3 region has the DNA TGCGCCAGCAGAGATGGGGGGATTAGCACAGATACGCAGTATTTT. It encodes CASRDGGISTDTQYF. V gene TRBV5-1 combines with J gene TRBJ2-3, with a weak D call TRBD2 (6 bases). The CDR3 runs to 15 residues. Per germline, CDR1 SGHRS and CDR2 YFSETQ. V was trimmed by 5 bases and J by 0 bases, leaving 13 bases between them.

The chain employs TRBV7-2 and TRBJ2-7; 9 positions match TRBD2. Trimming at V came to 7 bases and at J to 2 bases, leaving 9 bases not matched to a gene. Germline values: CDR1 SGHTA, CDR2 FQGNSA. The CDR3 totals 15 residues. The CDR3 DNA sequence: TGTGCCAGCAAACCCGGGACTAGCCTTCCCTACGAGCAGTACTTC. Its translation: CASKPGTSLPYEQYF.

The CDR3 nucleotides are TGTGCCAGCAGCTTGTCATACAGACAGGGGGTGATCACTGAAGCTTTCTTT. Translating gives CASSLSYRQGVITEAFF. The chain employs TRBV5-6 and TRBJ1-1, with 9 nucleotides matching TRBD1. The CDR3 runs to 17 residues. The V gene end was trimmed by 1 base and the J gene end by 4 bases; junction bases not matched to a gene: 11. The V gene's germline CDR1 is SGHDT and CDR2 YYEEEE.

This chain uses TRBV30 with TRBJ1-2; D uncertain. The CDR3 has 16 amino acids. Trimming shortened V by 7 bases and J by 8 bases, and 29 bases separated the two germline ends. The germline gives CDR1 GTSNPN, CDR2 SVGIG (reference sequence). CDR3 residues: CAFHLEERRNEQGYTF. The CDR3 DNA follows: TGTGCCTTCCACCTAGAGGAGCGGCGAAATGAGCAGGGCTACACCTTC.

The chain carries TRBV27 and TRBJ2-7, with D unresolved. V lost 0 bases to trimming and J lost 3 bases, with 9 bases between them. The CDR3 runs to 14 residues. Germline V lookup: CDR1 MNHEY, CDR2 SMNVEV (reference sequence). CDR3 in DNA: TGTGCCAGCAGTTTATCGGGCTCCCTCTACGAGCAGTACTTC. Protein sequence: CASSLSGSLYEQYF.

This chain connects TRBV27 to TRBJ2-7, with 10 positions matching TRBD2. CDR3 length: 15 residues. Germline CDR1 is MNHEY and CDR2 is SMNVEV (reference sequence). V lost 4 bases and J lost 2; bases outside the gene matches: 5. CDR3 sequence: CASSSLLAGTYEQYF. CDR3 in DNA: TGTGCCAGCAGTTCGTTACTAGCGGGAACCTACGAGCAGTACTTC.

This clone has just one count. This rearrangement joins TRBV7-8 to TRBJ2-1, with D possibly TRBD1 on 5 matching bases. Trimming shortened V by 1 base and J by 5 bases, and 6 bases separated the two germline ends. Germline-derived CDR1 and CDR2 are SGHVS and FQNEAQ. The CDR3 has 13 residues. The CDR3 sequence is CASSLGGHNEQFF. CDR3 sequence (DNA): TGTGCCAGCAGCTTAGGGGGCCACAATGAGCAGTTCTTC. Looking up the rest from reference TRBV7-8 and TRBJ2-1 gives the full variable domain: GAGVSQSPRYKVAKRGQDVALRCDPISGHVSLFWYQQALGQGPEFLTYFQNEAQLDKSGLPSDRFFAERPEGSVSTLKIQRTQQEDSAVYLCASSLGGHNEQFFGPGTRLTVL.

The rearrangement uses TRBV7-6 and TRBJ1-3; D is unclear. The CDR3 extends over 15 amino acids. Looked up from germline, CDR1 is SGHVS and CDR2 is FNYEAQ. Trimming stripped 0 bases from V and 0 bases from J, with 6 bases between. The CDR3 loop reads CASSLALSSGNTIYF. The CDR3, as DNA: TGTGCCAGCAGCTTAGCCCTGAGCTCTGGAAACACCATATATTTT.

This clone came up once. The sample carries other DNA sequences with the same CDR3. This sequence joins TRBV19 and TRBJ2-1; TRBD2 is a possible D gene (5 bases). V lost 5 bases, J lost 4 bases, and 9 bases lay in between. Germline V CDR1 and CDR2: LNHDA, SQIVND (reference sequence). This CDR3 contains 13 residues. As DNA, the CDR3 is TGTGCCAGTAGTCCCGGACTGTACAATGAGCAGTTCTTC. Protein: CASSPGLYNEQFF. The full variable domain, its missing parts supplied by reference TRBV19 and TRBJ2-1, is DGGITQSPKYLFRKEGQNVTLSCEQNLNHDAMYWYRQDPGQGLRLIYYSQIVNDFQKGDIAEGYSVSREKKESFPLTVTSAQKNPTAFYLCASSPGLYNEQFFGPGTRLTVL.

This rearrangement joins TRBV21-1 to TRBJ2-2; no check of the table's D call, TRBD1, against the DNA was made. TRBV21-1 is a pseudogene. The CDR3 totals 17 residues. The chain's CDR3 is CASSERRSRGDTGELFF. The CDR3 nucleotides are TGTGCCAGCAGCGAGAGACGTAGCAGGGGGGACACCGGGGAGCTGTTTTTT.

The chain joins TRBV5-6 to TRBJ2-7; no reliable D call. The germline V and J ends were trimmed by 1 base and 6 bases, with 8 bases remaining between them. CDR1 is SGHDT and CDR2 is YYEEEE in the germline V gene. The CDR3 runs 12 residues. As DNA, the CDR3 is TGTGCCAGCAGCTTGTCTGGGCCCGAGCAGTACTTC. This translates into CASSLSGPEQYF.

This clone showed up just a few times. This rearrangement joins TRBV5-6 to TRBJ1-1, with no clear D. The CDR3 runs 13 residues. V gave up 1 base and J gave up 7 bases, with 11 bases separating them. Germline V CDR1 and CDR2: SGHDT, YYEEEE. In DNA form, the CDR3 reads TGTGCCAGCAGCTTGACAGCTTCCCTTGAAGCTTTCTTT. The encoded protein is CASSLTASLEAFF.

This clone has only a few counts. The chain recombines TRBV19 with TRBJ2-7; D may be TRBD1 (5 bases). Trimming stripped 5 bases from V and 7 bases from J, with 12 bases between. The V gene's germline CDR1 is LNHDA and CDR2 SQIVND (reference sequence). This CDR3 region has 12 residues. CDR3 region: CASSVGAGEQYF. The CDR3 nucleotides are TGTGCCAGTAGTGTTGGGGCTGGGGAGCAGTACTTC.

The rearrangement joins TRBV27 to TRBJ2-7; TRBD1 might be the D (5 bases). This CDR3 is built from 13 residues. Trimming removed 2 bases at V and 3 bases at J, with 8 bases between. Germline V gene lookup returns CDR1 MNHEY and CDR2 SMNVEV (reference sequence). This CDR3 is CASSLGHLYEQYF. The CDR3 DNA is TGTGCCAGCAGTTTAGGACACCTCTACGAGCAGTACTTC.

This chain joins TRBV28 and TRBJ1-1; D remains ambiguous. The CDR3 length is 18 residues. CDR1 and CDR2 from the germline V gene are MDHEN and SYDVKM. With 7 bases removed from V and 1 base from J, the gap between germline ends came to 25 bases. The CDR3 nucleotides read TGTGCCAGCACTGCAAAACGGTGGATTAGGCGGGGGAACACTGAAGCTTTCTTT. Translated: CASTAKRWIRRGNTEAFF.

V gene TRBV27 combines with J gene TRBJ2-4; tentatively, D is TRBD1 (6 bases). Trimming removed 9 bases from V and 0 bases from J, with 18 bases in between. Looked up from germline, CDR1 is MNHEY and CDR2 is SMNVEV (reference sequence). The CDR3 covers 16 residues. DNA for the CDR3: TGTGCCAGAGAGGGGGAGACAGGTGTAGCCAAAAACATTCAGTACTTC. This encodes CAREGETGVAKNIQYF.

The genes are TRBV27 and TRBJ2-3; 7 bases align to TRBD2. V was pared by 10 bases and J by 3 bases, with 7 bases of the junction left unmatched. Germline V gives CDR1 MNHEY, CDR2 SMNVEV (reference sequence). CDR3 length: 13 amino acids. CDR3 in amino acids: CATSGIVTDTQYF. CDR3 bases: TGTGCCACCAGCGGGATTGTAACAGATACGCAGTATTTT.

The CDR3 coding sequence is TGCGCCAGCAGCCCAAGACTAGCGGGAGGGCCCCACGAGCAGTACTTC. Protein sequence: CASSPRLAGGPHEQYF. V is TRBV5-1 and J is TRBJ2-7; 14 bases line up with TRBD2. The CDR3 length is 16 residues. In germline, CDR1 is SGHRS, CDR2 YFSETQ. V was pared by 4 bases and J by 5 bases, with 8 bases of the junction left unmatched.

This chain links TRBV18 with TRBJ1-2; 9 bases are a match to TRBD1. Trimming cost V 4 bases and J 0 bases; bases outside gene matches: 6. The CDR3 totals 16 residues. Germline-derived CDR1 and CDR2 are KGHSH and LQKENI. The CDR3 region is CASSQGTGRANYGYTF. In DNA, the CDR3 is TGTGCCAGCTCACAAGGGACAGGGAGGGCTAACTATGGCTACACCTTC.

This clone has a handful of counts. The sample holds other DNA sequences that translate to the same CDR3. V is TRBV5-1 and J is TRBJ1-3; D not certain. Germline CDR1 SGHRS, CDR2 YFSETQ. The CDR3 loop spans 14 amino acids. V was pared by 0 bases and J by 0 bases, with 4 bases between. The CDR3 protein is CASSLDSSGNTIYF. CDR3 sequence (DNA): TGCGCCAGCAGCTTGGACAGCTCTGGAAACACCATATATTTT. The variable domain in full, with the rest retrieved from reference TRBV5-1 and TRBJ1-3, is KAGVTQTPRYLIKTRGQQVTLSCSPISGHRSVSWYQQTPGQGLQFLFEYFSETQRNKGNFPGRFSGRQFSNSRSEMNVSTLELGDSALYLCASSLDSSGNTIYFGEGSWLTVV.

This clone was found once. Here the CDR3 reads CASSEAGRGTGELFF. The CDR3 DNA reads as TGTGCCAGCAGTGAAGCGGGAAGGGGCACCGGGGAGCTGTTTTTT. The chain is built from TRBV6-1 and TRBJ2-2; the D gene is possibly TRBD1 (5 bases). The length of the CDR3 is 15 residues. V gave up 0 bases and J gave up 4 bases, with 9 bases separating them. Germline V gene sequence: CDR1 MNHNS, CDR2 SASEGT.

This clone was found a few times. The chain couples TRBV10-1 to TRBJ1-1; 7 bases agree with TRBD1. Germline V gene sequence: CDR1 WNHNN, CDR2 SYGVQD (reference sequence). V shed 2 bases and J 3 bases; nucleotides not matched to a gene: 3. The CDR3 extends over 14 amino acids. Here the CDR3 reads CASSETGEDTEAFF. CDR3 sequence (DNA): TGCGCCAGCAGTGAGACAGGGGAGGACACTGAAGCTTTCTTT.

CDR3 region: CASSPGLAGGDGGNIQYF. The CDR3 bases are TGTGCCAGCAGCCCGGGACTAGCGGGAGGTGATGGGGGAAACATTCAGTACTTC. This chain connects TRBV5-4 to TRBJ2-4; 15 positions match TRBD2. Losses at the gene ends were 4 bases for V and 6 bases for J; bases not matched to a gene: 11. Germline V gene sequence: CDR1 SGHNT, CDR2 YYREEE (reference sequence). This CDR3 is built from 18 residues.

This CDR3 reads CASSSRSRSYEQYF. As DNA, the CDR3 is TGTGCCAGCAGTTCTCGGAGTAGGTCCTACGAGCAGTACTTC. The chain uses TRBV27 and TRBJ2-7; D unresolved. The CDR3 runs 14 residues. V shed 4 bases and J shed 1 base, with 11 bases lying between them. Germline V gene data show CDR1 as MNHEY and CDR2 as SMNVEV (reference sequence).